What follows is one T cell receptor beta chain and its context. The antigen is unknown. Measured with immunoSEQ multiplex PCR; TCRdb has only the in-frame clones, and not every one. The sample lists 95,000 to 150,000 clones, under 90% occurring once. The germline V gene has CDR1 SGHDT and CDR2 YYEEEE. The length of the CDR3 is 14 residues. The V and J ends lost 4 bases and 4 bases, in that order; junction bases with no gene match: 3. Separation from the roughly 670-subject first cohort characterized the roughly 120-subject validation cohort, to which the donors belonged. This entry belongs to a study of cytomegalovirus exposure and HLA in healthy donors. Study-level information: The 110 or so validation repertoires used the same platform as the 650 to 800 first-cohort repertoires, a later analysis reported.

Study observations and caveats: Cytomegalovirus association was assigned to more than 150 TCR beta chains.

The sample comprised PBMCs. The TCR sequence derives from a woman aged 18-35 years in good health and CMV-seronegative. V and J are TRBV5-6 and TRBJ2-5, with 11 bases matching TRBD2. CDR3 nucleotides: TGTGCCAGCAGCCGTAGCGGGAGGGTAGAGACCCAGTACTTC. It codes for CASSRSGRVETQYF.